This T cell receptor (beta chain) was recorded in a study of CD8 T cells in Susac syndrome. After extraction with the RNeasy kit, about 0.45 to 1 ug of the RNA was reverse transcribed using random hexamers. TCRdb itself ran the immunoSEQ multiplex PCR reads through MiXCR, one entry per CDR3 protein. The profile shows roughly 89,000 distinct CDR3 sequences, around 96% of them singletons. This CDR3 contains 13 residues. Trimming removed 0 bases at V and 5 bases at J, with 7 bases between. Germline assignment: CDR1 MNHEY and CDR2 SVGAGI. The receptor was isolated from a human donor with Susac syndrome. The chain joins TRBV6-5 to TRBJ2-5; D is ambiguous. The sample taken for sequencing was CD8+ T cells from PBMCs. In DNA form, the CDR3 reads TGTGCCAGCAGTTACTCGGCCTGGGAGACCCAGTACTTC. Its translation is CASSYSAWETQYF.